A single sample is the source of the 10 T cell receptor beta chains below, sequenced in a study of blood T cell repertoires in COVID-19. Sequenced by immunoSEQ multiplex PCR; TCRdb stores in-frame clones only, minus some. Found here are tens of thousands of clones, 87% of them singletons; the top ten hold 6.5% to 9.5%. Source material: peripheral blood. Receptors originate from a man aged 45-65 years with active COVID-19.

The chain carries TRBV27 and TRBJ2-1, with a possible D match to TRBD2 (7 bases). Per the germline V gene, CDR1 is MNHEY and CDR2 is SMNVEV (reference sequence). The germline V and J ends were trimmed by 3 bases and 3 bases, with 15 bases remaining between them. The CDR3 is 16 amino acids. This CDR3 reads CASSFGAGARYNEQFF. The CDR3 DNA follows: TGTGCCAGCAGTTTCGGGGCGGGGGCCCGCTACAATGAGCAGTTCTTC.

The chain employs TRBV28 and TRBJ1-3; unclear D gene. Germline V CDR1 and CDR2: MDHEN, SYDVKM. CDR3 length: 14 amino acids. Trimming pared 3 bases from V and 5 bases from J, leaving 11 bases between. The CDR3 DNA sequence: TGTGCCAGCAGTTTTTTAAGTAGTCGAAACACCATATATTTT. Its protein is CASSFLSSRNTIYF.

This clone was counted between two and nine times. CDR3 in amino acids: CASSHDRGAGGYTF. DNA for the CDR3: TGTGCCAGCAGCCATGACAGGGGTGCGGGTGGCTACACCTTC. This rearrangement joins TRBV5-4 to TRBJ1-2, with 8 bases identical to TRBD1. After removal of 4 bases from V and 7 bases from J, the junction contained 9 bases not matched to a gene. CDR1 is SGHNT and CDR2 is YYREEE in the germline V gene (reference sequence). CDR3 length: 14 amino acids.

The gene calls are TRBV6-5 and TRBJ1-1; D ambiguous. This CDR3 has 10 amino acids. Germline loops: CDR1 MNHEY, CDR2 SVGAGI. Trimming stripped 8 bases from V and 4 bases from J, with 5 bases between. Here the CDR3 DNA reads TGTGCCAGCCGGGGCACTGAAGCTTTCTTT. As protein: CASRGTEAFF.

The chain uses TRBV29-1 and TRBJ1-5, with TRBD1 matching 9 bases. The CDR3 is 13 amino acids. Trimming at V came to 4 bases and at J to 4 bases, leaving 2 bases not matched to a gene. Germline V gene sequence: CDR1 SQVTM, CDR2 ANQGSEA. As DNA, the CDR3 is TGCAGCGTTGTTGGGACAGGGAATCAGCCCCAGCATTTT. Its protein is CSVVGTGNQPQHF. The whole variable domain, filled in from reference TRBV29-1 and TRBJ1-5, reads SAVISQKPSRDICQRGTSLTIQCQVDSQVTMMFWYRQQPGQSLTLIATANQGSEATYESGFVIDKFPISRPNLTFSTLTVSNMSPEDSSIYLCSVVGTGNQPQHFGDGTRLSIL.

This rearrangement joins TRBV7-3 to TRBJ2-1; 9 bases agree with TRBD1. Germline V gene sequence: CDR1 SGHTA, CDR2 FQGTGA. Unmatched junction bases numbered 0, after V lost 2 bases and J lost 7 bases. This CDR3 has 13 residues. CDR3 nucleotide sequence: TGTGCCAGCAGCTTAGGGACAGGGAATGAGCAGTTCTTC. Translating it yields CASSLGTGNEQFF. Complete variable domain (other parts from reference TRBV7-3 and TRBJ2-1): GAGVSQTPSNKVTEKGKYVELRCDPISGHTALYWYRQSLGQGPEFLIYFQGTGAADDSGLPNDRFFAVRPEGSVSTLKIQRTERGDSAVYLCASSLGTGNEQFFGPGTRLTVL.

This clone is termed large (0.1 to 1%). The chain joins TRBV15 to TRBJ2-2; D may be TRBD1 (7 bases). The CDR3 runs 16 residues. Trimming shortened V by 7 bases and J by 5 bases, and 20 bases separated the two germline ends. Germline V CDR1 and CDR2: LNHNV, YYDKDF (reference sequence). The DNA of the CDR3 is TGTGCCACCACGCCGGTGGAGGGGGCTAGGACCGGGGAGCTGTTTTTT. Amino acid sequence: CATTPVEGARTGELFF.

CDR3 sequence: CASRSGGHGYTF. CDR3 DNA sequence: TGTGCCAGCAGGTCGGGGGGACATGGCTACACCTTC. The chain joins TRBV2 to TRBJ1-2, with D perhaps matching TRBD1 (5 bases). V was trimmed by 6 bases and J by 6 bases, leaving 11 bases between them. Germline loops: CDR1 SNHLY, CDR2 FYNNEI. CDR3 length: 12 residues.

This clone has a single count. The chain employs TRBV5-6 and TRBJ2-2; unclear D gene. This CDR3 comprises 13 residues. Trimming left V 4 bases short and J 6 bases short, with 10 bases between. Germline CDR1 and CDR2: SGHDT and YYEEEE. DNA for the CDR3: TGTGCCAGCAGCCCGAGATCCGCCGGGGAGCTGTTTTTT. Protein sequence: CASSPRSAGELFF.

The chain links TRBV5-8 to TRBJ1-3; tentative D call: TRBD1 (5 bases). Trimming shortened V by 2 bases and J by 4 bases, and 7 bases separated the two germline ends. The CDR3 consists of 13 residues. Germline-derived CDR1 and CDR2 are SGHTS and YDEGEE. The CDR3 loop is CASSFNRGNTIYF. In DNA, the CDR3 is TGTGCCAGCAGCTTTAACAGGGGAAACACCATATATTTT.